This T cell receptor (beta chain) was observed in a study of Ad26.COV2.S vaccination and SARS-CoV-2 variants. Across the whole study: Ad26.COV2.S given intramuscularly, once or twice 56 days apart.

This clone showed up just once. The sample carries other DNA sequences with the same CDR3. Sequencing used immunoSEQ multiplex PCR; TCRdb keeps in-frame clones, though not all of them. The sample comprises around 300,000 clones, about 89% of which are singletons, and roughly 5% rests with the top ten. The treatment here: 15 to 20 received Ad26.COV2.S at low or high dose, single or two shots; 5 received placebo; per-sample allocation not given. Sample collection was performed on day 63 after the first vaccine or placebo injection. CDR3 size: 16 residues. Trimming shortened V by 1 base and J by 0 bases, and 9 bases separated the two germline ends. Germline V gene data show CDR1 as SEHNR and CDR2 as FQNEAQ (reference sequence).

This TCR derives from a person between 18 and 65 years old who received the Ad26.COV2.S COVID-19 vaccine or a placebo. The specimen comprised peripheral blood, sampled in a trial of Ad26.COV2.S vaccine versus placebo. The chain carries TRBV7-9 and TRBJ1-4, with D tentatively TRBD1 (5 bases). The CDR3, as DNA: TGTGCCAGCAGCTTAGGACAGACGGCAACTAATGAAAAACTGTTTTTT. Protein: CASSLGQTATNEKLFF. The full variable domain, with the rest looked up from reference TRBV7-9 and TRBJ1-4, is DTGVSQNPRHKITKRGQNVTFRCDPISEHNRLYWYRQTLGQGPEFLTYFQNEAQLEKSRLLSDRFSAERPKGSFSTLEIQRTEQGDSAMYLCASSLGQTATNEKLFFGSGTQLSVL.